Here is one TCR beta chain with its context. This sample stems from a study of human T cells and chemical hapten exposure. This sample's time point: patch test 1, 2 weeks after DPC sensitization. This sample's treatment: therapeutic diphenylcyclopropenone sensitization with weekly scalp DPC. TCRdb processed the RACE reads anew with MiXCR; each CDR3 protein has one entry. The profile shows about 340,000 distinct CDR3 sequences, under 8% of them singletons. Per germline, CDR1 SQVTM and CDR2 ANQGSEA. The CDR3 extends over 14 amino acids. The germline V and J ends were trimmed by 2 bases and 0 bases, with 8 bases remaining between them.

The material was whole blood, obtained in connection with sensitization to the hapten diphenylcyclopropenone (DPC). The origin of this receptor is a woman aged 18-29 years with alopecia areata. Some clones in this sample may be carry-over from other donors' samples. The chain recombines TRBV29-1 with TRBJ1-5, with D uncertain. The CDR3: CSVERSRSNQPQHF. CDR3 DNA sequence: TGCAGCGTTGAAAGGTCTCGTAGCAATCAGCCCCAGCATTTT.